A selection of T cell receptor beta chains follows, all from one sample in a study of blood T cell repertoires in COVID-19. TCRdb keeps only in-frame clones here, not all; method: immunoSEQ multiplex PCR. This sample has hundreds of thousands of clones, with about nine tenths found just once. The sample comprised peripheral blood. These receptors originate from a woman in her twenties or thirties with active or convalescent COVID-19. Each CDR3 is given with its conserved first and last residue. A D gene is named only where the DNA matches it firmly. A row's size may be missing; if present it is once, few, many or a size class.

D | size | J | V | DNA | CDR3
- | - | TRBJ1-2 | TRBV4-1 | TGCGCCAGCAGCCAATGGGAGGGCTCCGTCTATGGCTACACCTTC | CASSQWEGSVYGYTF
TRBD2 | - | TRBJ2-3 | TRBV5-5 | TGTGCCAGCACAGGCGGGAGGGCCTCAGATACGCAGTATTTT | CASTGGRASDTQYF
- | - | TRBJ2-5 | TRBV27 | TGTGCCAGCAGGGAACTGGGGCGGGAGACCCAGTACTTC | CASRELGRETQYF
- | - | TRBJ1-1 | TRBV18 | TGTGCCAGCTCACCATTCGGAGGTGGGAGTGGCACTGAAGCTTTCTTT | CASSPFGGGSGTEAFF
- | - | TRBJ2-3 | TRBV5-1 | TGCGCCAGCACGATGACTAGAGGCACAGATACGCAGTATTTT | CASTMTRGTDTQYF
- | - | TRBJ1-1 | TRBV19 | TGTGCCAGTCTTGGGACATCAAACACTGAAGCTTTCTTT | CASLGTSNTEAFF
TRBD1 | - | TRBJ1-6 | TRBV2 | TGTGCCAGCAACCTACCACAGGGGCAGGGTTCACCCCTCCACTTT | CASNLPQGQGSPLHF
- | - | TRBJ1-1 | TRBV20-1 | TGCAGTGCTAGTCCCGACTCAAACACTGAAGCTTTCTTT | CSASPDSNTEAFF
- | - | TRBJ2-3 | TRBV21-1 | TGTGCCAGCAGCAAAGGGGGGCGGGGCACAGATACGCAGTATTTT | CASSKGGRGTDTQYF
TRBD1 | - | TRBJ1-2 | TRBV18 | TGTGCCAGCTCACTAACCCCCGACTCAAGGCAGGGGGACTATGGCTACACCTTC | CASSLTPDSRQGDYGYTF
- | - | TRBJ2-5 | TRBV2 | TGTGCCAGCAGTGGGACTCCACAAGGGACCCAGTACTTC | CASSGTPQGTQYF
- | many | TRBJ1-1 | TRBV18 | TGTGCCAGCTCACCATCTCGGGAAATGAACACTGAAGCTTTCTTT | CASSPSREMNTEAFF
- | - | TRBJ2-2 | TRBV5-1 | TGCGCCAGCAGCTTGGGGGAGGCCACCGGGGAGCTGTTTTTT | CASSLGEATGELFF
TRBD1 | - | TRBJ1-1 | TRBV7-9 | TGTGCCAGCAGCCCAGGGACAGGGGAAGCTTTCTTT | CASSPGTGEAFF
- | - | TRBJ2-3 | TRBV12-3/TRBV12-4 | TGTGCCAGCACCCGCCGGGATACGCAGTATTTT | CASTRRDTQYF
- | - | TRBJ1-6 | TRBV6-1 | TGTGCCAGCAGTGAAACTAATAATTCACCCCTCCACTTT | CASSETNNSPLHF
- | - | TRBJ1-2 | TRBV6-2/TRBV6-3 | TGTGCCAGCAGTTGGCAGGGATTGGACTATGGCTACACCTTC | CASSWQGLDYGYTF
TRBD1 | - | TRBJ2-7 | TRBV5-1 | TGCGCCAGCAGCTTTCCGCCGGGACAGGGTTCTACGATGCAGTACTTC | CASSFPPGQGSTMQYF
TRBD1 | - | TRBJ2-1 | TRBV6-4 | TGTGCCAGCAGTGCCTCTGGACAGGGCTACAATGAGCAGTTCTTC | CASSASGQGYNEQFF
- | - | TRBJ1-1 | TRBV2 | TGTGCCAGCAGTGAAAACGGGAGGGTCGCTGAAGCTTTCTTT | CASSENGRVAEAFF
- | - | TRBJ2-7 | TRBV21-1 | TGTGCCAGCAGGCCCGGGGGGGCCCCCTCCTACGAGCAGTACTTC | CASRPGGAPSYEQYF
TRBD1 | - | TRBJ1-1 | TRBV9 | TGTGCCAGCAGCCCGACAGGGTTAACTGAAGCTTTCTTT | CASSPTGLTEAFF
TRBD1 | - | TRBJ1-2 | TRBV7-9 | TGTGCCAGCAGCTTAGCGACAGGGGGAACCTATGGCTACACCTTC | CASSLATGGTYGYTF
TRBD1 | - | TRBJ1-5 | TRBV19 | TGTGCCACCCAGTCGATAGGGACAGGGGATCAGCCCCAGCATTTT | CATQSIGTGDQPQHF
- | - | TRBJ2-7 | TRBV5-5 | TGTGCCAGCAGCTTGGTTGGTGGTAGCGGCGCCTACGAGCAGTACTTC | CASSLVGGSGAYEQYF
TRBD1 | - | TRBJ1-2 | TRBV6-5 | TGTGCCAGCAGTTACTCCCGCGGGACAGGGAATGGCTACACCTTC | CASSYSRGTGNGYTF
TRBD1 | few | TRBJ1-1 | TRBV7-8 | TGTGCCAGCAGCTTAGCGGGACAGGGCGGCGCTTTCTTT | CASSLAGQGGAFF
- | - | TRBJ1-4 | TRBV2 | TGTGCCAGAGGCGACAGTTTCAATGAAAAACTGTTTTTT | CARGDSFNEKLFF
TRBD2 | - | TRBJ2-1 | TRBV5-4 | TGTGCCAGCAGCTTGGCGGAGGGGACTATAAACAATGAGCAGTTCTTC | CASSLAEGTINNEQFF
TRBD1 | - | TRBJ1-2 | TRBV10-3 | TGTGCCATCAACCCGGGACAGGGCTATGGCTACACCTTC | CAINPGQGYGYTF
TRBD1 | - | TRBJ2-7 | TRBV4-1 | TGCGCCAGCAGCCGTACGACAGGGGGCGACGAGCAGTACTTC | CASSRTTGGDEQYF
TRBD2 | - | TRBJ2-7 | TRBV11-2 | TGTGCCAGCAGCTTCGGGCTAGCGGGAGAGTACGAGCAGTACTTC | CASSFGLAGEYEQYF
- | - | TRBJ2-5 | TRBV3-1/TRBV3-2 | TGTGCCAGCAGCCAAGAAATTAGAGCCATAGCGGAGACCCAGTACTTC | CASSQEIRAIAETQYF
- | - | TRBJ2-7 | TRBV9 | TGTGCCAGCAGCGTAGGGTGGACAGCTTCCTACGAGCAGTACTTC | CASSVGWTASYEQYF
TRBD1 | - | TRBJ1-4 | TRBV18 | TGTGCCAGCTGTACCGGACAGGGGAAAGAAAAACTGTTTTTT | CASCTGQGKEKLFF
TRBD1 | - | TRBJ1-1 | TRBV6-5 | TGTGCCAGCTGTATGGGACAGAGCCCGAACACTGAAGCTTTCTTT | CASCMGQSPNTEAFF
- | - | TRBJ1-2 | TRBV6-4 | TGTGCCAGCAGCGTCGGCGGGGGGGACTACACCTTC | CASSVGGGDYTF
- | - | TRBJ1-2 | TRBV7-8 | TGTGCCAGCAGCCTCGGGGAGGACTATGGCTACACCTTC | CASSLGEDYGYTF
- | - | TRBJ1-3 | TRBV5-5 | TGTGCCAGCAGCTTGGGACAGTCCGCTGGAAACACCATATATTTT | CASSLGQSAGNTIYF
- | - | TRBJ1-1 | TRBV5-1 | TGCGCCAGCAGCTTGGGAGAGGGAGGTTGGACTGAAGCTTTCTTT | CASSLGEGGWTEAFF
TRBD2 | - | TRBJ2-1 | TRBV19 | TGTGCCAGTAGTATAAAAGCGGGAGGGCTTGGTGAGCAGTTCTTC | CASSIKAGGLGEQFF
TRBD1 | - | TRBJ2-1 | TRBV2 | TGTGCCAGCGGGACAGACTACAATGAGCAGTTCTTC | CASGTDYNEQFF
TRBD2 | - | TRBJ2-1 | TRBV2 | TGTGCCAGCAGTGTACCGGGACTACCGGGGGAGCAGTTCTTC | CASSVPGLPGEQFF
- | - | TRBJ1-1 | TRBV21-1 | TGTGCCAGCAGAACCAAAAGCGCGGGGGAAGTAGGGAACACTGAAGCTTTCTTT | CASRTKSAGEVGNTEAFF
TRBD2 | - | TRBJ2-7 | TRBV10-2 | TGCGCCAGCAGCGGGACTAGCGGGGGGCGCGAGCAGTACTTC | CASSGTSGGREQYF
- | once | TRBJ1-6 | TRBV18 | TGTGCCAGCTCCCCCGGTCAGGGGACGTCACCCCTCCACTTT | CASSPGQGTSPLHF
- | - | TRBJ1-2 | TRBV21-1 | TGTGCCAGCAGCACACCGGGACAGGGGAATGGCTACACCTTC | CASSTPGQGNGYTF